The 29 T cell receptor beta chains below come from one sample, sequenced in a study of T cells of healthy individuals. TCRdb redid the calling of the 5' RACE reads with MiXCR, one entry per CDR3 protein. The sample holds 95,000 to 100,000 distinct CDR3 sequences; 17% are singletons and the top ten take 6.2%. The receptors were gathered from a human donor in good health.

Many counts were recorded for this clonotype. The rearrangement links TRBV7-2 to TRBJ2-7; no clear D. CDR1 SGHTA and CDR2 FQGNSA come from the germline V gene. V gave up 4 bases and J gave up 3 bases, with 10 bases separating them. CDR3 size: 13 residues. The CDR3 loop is CASSSNSYYEQYF. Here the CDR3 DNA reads TGTGCCAGCAGCTCAAACTCCTACTACGAGCAGTACTTC.

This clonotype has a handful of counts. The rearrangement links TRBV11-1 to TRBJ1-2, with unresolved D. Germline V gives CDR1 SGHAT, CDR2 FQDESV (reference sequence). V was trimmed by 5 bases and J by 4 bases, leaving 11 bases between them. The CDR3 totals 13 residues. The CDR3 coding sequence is TGTGCCAGCAGCCAGTCGGGCAGCTATGGCTACACCTTC. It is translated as CASSQSGSYGYTF.

Written as DNA, the CDR3 is TGTGCCAGCGGGTGGGGGGTCTCCTACAATGAGCAGTTCTTC. Translation gives CASGWGVSYNEQFF. This rearrangement joins TRBV12-3 or TRBV12-4 to TRBJ2-1, with TRBD2 as a possible D gene (6 bases). This CDR3 has 14 amino acids. Trimming stripped 8 bases from V and 0 bases from J, with 11 bases between.

The CDR3 DNA follows: TGTGCCAGCAGCTCAGCCCCCGGGGTAGCGGGGGGCACAGATACGCAGTATTTT. It specifies CASSSAPGVAGGTDTQYF. The genes are TRBV7-9 and TRBJ2-3, with 9 bases lining up with TRBD2. The CDR3 spans 18 residues. V trimming: 4 bases; J trimming: 1 base; junction bases outside the gene matches: 12. CDR1 is SEHNR and CDR2 is FQNEAQ in the germline V gene (reference sequence).

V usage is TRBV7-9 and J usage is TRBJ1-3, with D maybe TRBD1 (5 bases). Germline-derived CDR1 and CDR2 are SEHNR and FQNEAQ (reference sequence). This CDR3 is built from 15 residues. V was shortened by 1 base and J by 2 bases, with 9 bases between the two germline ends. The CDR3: CASSLGGVPGNTIYF. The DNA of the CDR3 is TGTGCCAGCAGCTTAGGAGGGGTCCCTGGAAACACCATATATTTT.

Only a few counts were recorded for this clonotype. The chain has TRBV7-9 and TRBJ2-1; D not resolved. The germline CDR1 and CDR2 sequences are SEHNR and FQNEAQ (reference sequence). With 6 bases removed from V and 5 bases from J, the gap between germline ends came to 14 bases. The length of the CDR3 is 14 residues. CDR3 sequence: CASSGPGPHNEQFF. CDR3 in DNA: TGTGCCAGCAGTGGTCCTGGGCCACACAATGAGCAGTTCTTC.

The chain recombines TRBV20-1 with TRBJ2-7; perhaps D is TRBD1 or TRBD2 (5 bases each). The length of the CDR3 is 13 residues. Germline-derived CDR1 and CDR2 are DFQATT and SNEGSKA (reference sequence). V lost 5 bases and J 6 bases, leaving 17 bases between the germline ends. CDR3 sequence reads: CSAGDPFVGEQYF. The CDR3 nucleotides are TGCAGTGCTGGGGACCCATTTGTGGGCGAGCAGTACTTC.

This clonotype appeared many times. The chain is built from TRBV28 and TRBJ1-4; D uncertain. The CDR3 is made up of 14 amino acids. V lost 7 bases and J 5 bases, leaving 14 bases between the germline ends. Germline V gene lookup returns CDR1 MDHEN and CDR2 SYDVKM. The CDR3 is CASIDQRENEKLFF. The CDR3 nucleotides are TGTGCCAGCATCGACCAGAGGGAAAATGAAAAACTGTTTTTT.

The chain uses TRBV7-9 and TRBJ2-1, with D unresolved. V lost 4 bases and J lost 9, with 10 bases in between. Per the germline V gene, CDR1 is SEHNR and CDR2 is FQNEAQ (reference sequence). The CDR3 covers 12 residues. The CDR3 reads CASSYSKPEQFF. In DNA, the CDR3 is TGTGCCAGCAGCTACTCTAAGCCTGAGCAGTTCTTC.

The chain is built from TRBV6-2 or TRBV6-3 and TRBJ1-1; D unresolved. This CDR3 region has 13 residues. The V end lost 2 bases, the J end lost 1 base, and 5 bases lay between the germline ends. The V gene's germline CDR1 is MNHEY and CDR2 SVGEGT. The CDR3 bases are TGTGCCAGCAGTTACGACGGGAACACTGAAGCTTTCTTT. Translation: CASSYDGNTEAFF.

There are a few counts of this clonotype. The CDR3 protein is CASRGPSYEQYF. Here the CDR3 DNA reads TGTGCCAGCCGGGGACCGTCCTACGAGCAGTACTTC. The chain links TRBV12-3 or TRBV12-4 to TRBJ2-7; tentatively, D is TRBD1 or TRBD2 (5 bases each). This CDR3 has 12 residues. Trimming removed 8 bases at V and 1 base at J, with 9 bases between.

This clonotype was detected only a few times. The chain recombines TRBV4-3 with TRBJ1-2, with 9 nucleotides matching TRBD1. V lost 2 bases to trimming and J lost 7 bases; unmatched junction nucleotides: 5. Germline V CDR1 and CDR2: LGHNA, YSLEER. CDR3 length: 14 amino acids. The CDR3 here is CASSQPGTGSGYTF. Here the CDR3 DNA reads TGCGCCAGCAGCCAACCCGGGACAGGGAGTGGCTACACCTTC.

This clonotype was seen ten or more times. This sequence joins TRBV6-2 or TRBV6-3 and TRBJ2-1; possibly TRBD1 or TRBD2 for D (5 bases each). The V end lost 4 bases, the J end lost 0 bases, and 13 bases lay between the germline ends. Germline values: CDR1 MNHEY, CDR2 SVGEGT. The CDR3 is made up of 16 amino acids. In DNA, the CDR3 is TGTGCCAGCAGTTCCTTCGGGACGAGCTCCTACAATGAGCAGTTCTTC. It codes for CASSSFGTSSYNEQFF.

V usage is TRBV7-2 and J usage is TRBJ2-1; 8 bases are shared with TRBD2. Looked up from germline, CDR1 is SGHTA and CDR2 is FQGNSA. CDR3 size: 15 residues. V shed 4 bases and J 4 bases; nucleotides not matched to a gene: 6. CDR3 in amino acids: CASSSRGGQYNEQFF. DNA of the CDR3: TGTGCCAGCAGCTCCCGGGGGGGCCAATACAATGAGCAGTTCTTC.

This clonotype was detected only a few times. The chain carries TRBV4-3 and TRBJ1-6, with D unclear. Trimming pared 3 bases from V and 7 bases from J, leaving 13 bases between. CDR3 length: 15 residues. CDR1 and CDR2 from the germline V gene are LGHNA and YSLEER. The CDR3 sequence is CASSHWEGINSPLHF. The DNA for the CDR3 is TGCGCCAGCAGCCATTGGGAGGGTATCAATTCACCCCTCCACTTT.

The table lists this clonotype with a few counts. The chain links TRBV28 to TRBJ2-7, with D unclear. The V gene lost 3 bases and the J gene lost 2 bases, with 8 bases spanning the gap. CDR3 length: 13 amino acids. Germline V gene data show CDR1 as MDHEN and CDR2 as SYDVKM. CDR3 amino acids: CASSLGNAYEQYF. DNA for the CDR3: TGTGCCAGCAGTTTGGGAAACGCCTACGAGCAGTACTTC.

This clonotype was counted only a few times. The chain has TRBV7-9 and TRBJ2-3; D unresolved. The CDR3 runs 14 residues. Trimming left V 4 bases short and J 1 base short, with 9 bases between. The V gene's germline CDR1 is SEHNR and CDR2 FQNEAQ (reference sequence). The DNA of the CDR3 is TGTGCCAGCAGCTACTATCCCGGCACAGATACGCAGTATTTT. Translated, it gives CASSYYPGTDTQYF. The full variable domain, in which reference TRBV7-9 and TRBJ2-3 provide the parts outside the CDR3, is DTGVSQNPRHKITKRGQNVTFRCDPISEHNRLYWYRQTLGQGPEFLTYFQNEAQLEKSRLLSDRFSAERPKGSFSTLEIQRTEQGDSAMYLCASSYYPGTDTQYFGPGTRLTVL.

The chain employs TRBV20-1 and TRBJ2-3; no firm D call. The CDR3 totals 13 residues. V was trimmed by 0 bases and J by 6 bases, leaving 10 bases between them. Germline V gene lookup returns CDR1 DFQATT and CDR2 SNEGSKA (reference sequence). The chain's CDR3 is CSARDSGADTQYF. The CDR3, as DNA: TGCAGTGCTAGAGATTCGGGCGCGGATACGCAGTATTTT.

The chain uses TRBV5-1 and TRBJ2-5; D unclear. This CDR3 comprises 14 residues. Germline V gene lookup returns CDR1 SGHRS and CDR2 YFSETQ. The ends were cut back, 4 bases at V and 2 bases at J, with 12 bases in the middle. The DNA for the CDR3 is TGCGCCAGCAGCAAGGCCGCAGGACAAGAGACCCAGTACTTC. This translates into CASSKAAGQETQYF.

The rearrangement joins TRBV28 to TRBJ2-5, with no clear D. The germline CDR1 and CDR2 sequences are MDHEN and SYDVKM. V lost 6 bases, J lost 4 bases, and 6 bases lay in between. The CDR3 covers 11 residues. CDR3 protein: CASRRRETQYF. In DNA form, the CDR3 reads TGTGCCAGCAGGAGGAGAGAGACCCAGTACTTC.

The chain's CDR3 is CASSSLGGNQPQHF. The CDR3 DNA reads as TGTGCCAGCAGTAGTCTCGGGGGCAATCAGCCCCAGCATTTT. V is TRBV28 and J is TRBJ1-5; no firm D call. With 5 bases removed from V and 2 bases from J, the gap between germline ends came to 10 bases. CDR1 MDHEN and CDR2 SYDVKM come from the germline V gene. This CDR3 is 14 amino acids long.

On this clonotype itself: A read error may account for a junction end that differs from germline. In DNA form, the CDR3 reads TGTGCCAGCAGCTTAAGGATAGAAGGTTCATCCCTCCACTTT. It encodes CASSLRIEGSSLHF. This chain links TRBV5-6 with TRBJ1-6; no firm D call. The CDR3 has 14 amino acids. Germline V gives CDR1 SGHDT, CDR2 YYEEEE.

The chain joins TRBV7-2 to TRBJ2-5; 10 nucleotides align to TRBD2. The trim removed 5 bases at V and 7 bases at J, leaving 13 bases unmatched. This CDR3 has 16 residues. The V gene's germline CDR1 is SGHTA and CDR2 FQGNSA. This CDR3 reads CASSPPSGGPTGTQYF. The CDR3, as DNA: TGTGCCAGCAGCCCCCCTAGCGGGGGACCTACGGGGACCCAGTACTTC.

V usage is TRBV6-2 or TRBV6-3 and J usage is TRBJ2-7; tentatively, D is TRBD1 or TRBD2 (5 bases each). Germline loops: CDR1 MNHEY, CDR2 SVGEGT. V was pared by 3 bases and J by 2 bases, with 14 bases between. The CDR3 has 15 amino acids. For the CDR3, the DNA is TGTGCCAGCAGTTATATGTCTAGCAGGGCCTACGAGCAGTACTTC. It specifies CASSYMSSRAYEQYF.

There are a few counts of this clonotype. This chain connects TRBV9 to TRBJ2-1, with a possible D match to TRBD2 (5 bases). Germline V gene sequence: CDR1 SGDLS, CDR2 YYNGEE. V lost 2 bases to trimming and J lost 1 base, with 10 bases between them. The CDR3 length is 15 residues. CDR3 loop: CASSVDWPSYNEQFF. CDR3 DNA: TGTGCCAGCAGCGTGGACTGGCCTTCCTACAATGAGCAGTTCTTC.

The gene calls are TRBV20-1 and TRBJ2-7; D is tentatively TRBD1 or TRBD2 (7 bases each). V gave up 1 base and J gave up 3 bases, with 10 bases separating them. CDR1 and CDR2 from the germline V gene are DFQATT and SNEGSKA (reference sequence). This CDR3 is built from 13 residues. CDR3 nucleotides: TGCAGTGCTAGAGGCAGGGGGGGCTACGAGCAGTACTTC. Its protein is CSARGRGGYEQYF.

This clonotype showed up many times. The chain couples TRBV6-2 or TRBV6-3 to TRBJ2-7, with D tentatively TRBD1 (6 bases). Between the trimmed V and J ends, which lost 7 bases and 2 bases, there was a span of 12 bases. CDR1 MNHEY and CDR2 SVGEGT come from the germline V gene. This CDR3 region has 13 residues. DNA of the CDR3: TGTGCCAGCACCCGGACAGCGACCTACGAGCAGTACTTC. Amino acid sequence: CASTRTATYEQYF.

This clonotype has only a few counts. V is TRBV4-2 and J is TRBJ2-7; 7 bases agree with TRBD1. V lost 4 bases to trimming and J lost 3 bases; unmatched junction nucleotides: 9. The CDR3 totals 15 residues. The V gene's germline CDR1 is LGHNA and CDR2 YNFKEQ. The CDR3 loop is CASSLTGALGYEQYF. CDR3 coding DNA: TGTGCCAGCAGCCTTACAGGGGCTCTTGGCTACGAGCAGTACTTC.

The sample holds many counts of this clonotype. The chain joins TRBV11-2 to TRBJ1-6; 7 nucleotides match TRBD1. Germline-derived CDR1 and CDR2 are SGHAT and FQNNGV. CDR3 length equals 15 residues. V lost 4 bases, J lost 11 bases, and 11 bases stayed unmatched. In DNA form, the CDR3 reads TGTGCCAGCAGCTCAGGGGGACAGCCCCGTCCACCCCTCCACTTT. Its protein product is CASSSGGQPRPPLHF.